A selection of T cell receptor beta chains follows, all from one sample in a study of blood T cell repertoires in COVID-19. Here immunoSEQ multiplex PCR was the method, and the copy in TCRdb shows in-frame clones only, minus some. Here the sample spans fewer than 200,000 clones, 90% being singletons. The sample consisted of peripheral blood. The receptors come from a man aged 45-65 years with acute or convalescent COVID-19. Both conserved end residues are part of each CDR3. The order of the fields is D gene, V gene, clone size, J gene, CDR3 DNA, CDR3 protein. A D gene is named only where the DNA matches it firmly. A clone size is listed for some rows: how often the clone was seen (once, few, many), or a class if it is expanded.

>TRBD1|TRBV4-2|once|TRBJ2-3
TGTGCCAGCAGCCAATCACAGGGGTGGACAGATACGCAGTATTTT
CASSQSQGWTDTQYF
>TRBD1|TRBV28|-|TRBJ1-5
TGTGCCAGCAGCTACCCCATTTACAGGGGGGGCAATCAGCCCCAGCATTTT
CASSYPIYRGGNQPQHF
>TRBD1|TRBV7-2|-|TRBJ1-2
TGTGCCAGCAGCCTAGGACAGGAACTCAGGGGAGAGCGGGGCTACACCTTC
CASSLGQELRGERGYTF
>TRBD2|TRBV5-4|-|TRBJ2-3
TGTGCCAGCAGCTTAACTAGCGGGGGGGCCACAGATACGCAGTATTTT
CASSLTSGGATDTQYF
>-|TRBV6-4|-|TRBJ1-5
TGTGCCAGCAGTGTCTCAGGGGTTGGGGCGTGGAGTCAGCCCCAGCATTTT
CASSVSGVGAWSQPQHF
>TRBD2|TRBV5-4|-|TRBJ2-7
TGTGCCAGCAGCTCCAGACTAGCGGGAGGGGAGCAGTACTTC
CASSSRLAGGEQYF
>-|TRBV7-6|-|TRBJ1-3
TGTGCCAGCAGCTTAGGGGCGGGGAGTGGAAACACCATATATTTT
CASSLGAGSGNTIYF
>-|TRBV11-3|-|TRBJ2-3
TGTGCCAGCGCCCAAGGGAGCCGCACAGATACGCAGTATTTT
CASAQGSRTDTQYF
>-|TRBV28|few|TRBJ1-5
TGTGCCAGCAGACCTTTCGGAGCCGGGGAATCTCAGCCCCAGCATTTT
CASRPFGAGESQPQHF
>-|TRBV18|-|TRBJ1-5
TGTGCCAGCTCACCTAGTGGGGGCCGCGATCAGCCCCAGCATTTT
CASSPSGGRDQPQHF
>-|TRBV3-1/TRBV3-2|once|TRBJ1-2
TGTGCCAGCAGCCAAGACTGGGGGGGTTGGCGCTACACCTTC
CASSQDWGGWRYTF
>TRBD1|TRBV18|-|TRBJ2-5
TGTGCCAGCTCGCGCCCCGGGACAGCACAAGAGACCCAGTACTTC
CASSRPGTAQETQYF
>-|TRBV6-2/TRBV6-3|-|TRBJ1-6
TGTGCCAGCAGCGAAGGGGGACGGTTTTTTTCACCCCTCCACTTT
CASSEGGRFFSPLHF
>-|TRBV6-5|-|TRBJ2-7
TGTGCCACCACAGACAGAAGGTACGAGCAGTACTTC
CATTDRRYEQYF
>-|TRBV19|once|TRBJ2-3
TGTGCCAGTAGTATAGGTGCAGGGGCCAGCACAGATACGCAGTATTTT
CASSIGAGASTDTQYF
>-|TRBV4-2|-|TRBJ1-1
TGTGCCAGCAGCCAAGACCATGTAGACACCTTGAACACTGAAGCTTTCTTT
CASSQDHVDTLNTEAFF
>-|TRBV7-2|once|TRBJ2-3
TGTGCCAGCAGTCGGACTGGATACCGCACAGATACGCAGTATTTT
CASSRTGYRTDTQYF
>TRBD2|TRBV10-3|-|TRBJ2-1
TGTGCCATCAGTATCGGGACTAGCGGTAACAATGAGCAGTTCTTC
CAISIGTSGNNEQFF
>TRBD1|TRBV19|-|TRBJ1-5
TGTGCCAGTAGTATAAGGGACAGTTTCACGCAGCCCCAGCATTTT
CASSIRDSFTQPQHF
>TRBD2|TRBV30|-|TRBJ2-5
TGTGCCTGGAGGCCGGCGCTAGCGGGAGCTCGGGAGACCCAGTACTTC
CAWRPALAGARETQYF
>TRBD2|TRBV19|-|TRBJ2-1
TGTGCCAGTAGTTCACGCGGACTAGCGGGAGCAGGGGAGCAGTTCTTC
CASSSRGLAGAGEQFF
>-|TRBV28|-|TRBJ1-2
TGTGCCAGCAGTTCGCAGGGGTACGGCTACACCTTC
CASSSQGYGYTF
>-|TRBV30|-|TRBJ1-2
TGTGCCTGGAGCCCACAGGGATACGGCTACACCTTC
CAWSPQGYGYTF
>-|TRBV11-2|-|TRBJ2-3
TGTGCCAGCAGCTTGCTAAGCACAGATACGCAGTATTTT
CASSLLSTDTQYF
>TRBD2|TRBV5-4|-|TRBJ2-1
TGTGCCAGCAGCCAAGGACTAGCGGGAGGGCCAAATGAGCAGTTCTTC
CASSQGLAGGPNEQFF
>-|TRBV5-1|once|TRBJ1-5
TGCGCCAGCAGCAGCGGACTTGACGGCAATCAGCCCCAGCATTTT
CASSSGLDGNQPQHF
>TRBD1|TRBV7-2|-|TRBJ2-1
TGTGCCAGCAGCTTAGTACAGGGGTTCGGAGAGCAGTTCTTC
CASSLVQGFGEQFF
>TRBD2|TRBV5-1|-|TRBJ2-3
TGCGCCAGCAGCCCCCCCCGGCGGGGGGACACAGATACGCAGTATTTT
CASSPPRRGDTDTQYF
>TRBD2|TRBV5-1|-|TRBJ2-3
TGCGCCAGCAGCTATAGCGGGGGCACCGCAGATACGCAGTATTTT
CASSYSGGTADTQYF
>TRBD1|TRBV7-2|-|TRBJ2-7
TGTGCCAGCAGCTTTTCGGGACAGGCCTACGAGCAGTACTTC
CASSFSGQAYEQYF
>TRBD1|TRBV19|-|TRBJ1-4
TGTGCCAGTAGAGATCGACAGGGATCCGGGGGTGAAAAACTGTTTTTT
CASRDRQGSGGEKLFF
>TRBD1|TRBV2|-|TRBJ1-2
TGTGCCAGCAGTGAAGGGTGGACAGGGACCTACTATGGCTACACCTTC
CASSEGWTGTYYGYTF
>-|TRBV18|few|TRBJ1-3
TGTGCCAGCTCACCGACTACGAGCTCTGGAAACACCATATATTTT
CASSPTTSSGNTIYF
>TRBD2|TRBV24-1|-|TRBJ2-2
TGTGCCACCAGTGAGGCCCCCGGGACTAGCGGGGTTGGCGGGGAGCTGTTTTTT
CATSEAPGTSGVGGELFF
>-|TRBV11-3|-|TRBJ1-4
TGTGCCAGCAGCCCCATGGCGGAGGGGAAAACAACTAATGAAAAACTGTTTTTT
CASSPMAEGKTTNEKLFF
>-|TRBV27|-|TRBJ2-3
TGTGCCAGCGGACCTAGGACAGCTAGCACAGATACGCAGTATTTT
CASGPRTASTDTQYF
>-|TRBV7-9|-|TRBJ1-1
TGTGCCAGCAGCTTAACAGGAGCGAACACTGAAGCTTTCTTT
CASSLTGANTEAFF
>TRBD2|TRBV11-3|-|TRBJ2-3
TGTGCCAGCAGCCAGGGAACTAGCGGAGGCACAGATACGCAGTATTTT
CASSQGTSGGTDTQYF
>-|TRBV3-1/TRBV3-2|-|TRBJ2-7
TGTGCCAGCAGCCAAGCCATTGGGGCAGGCGAGCAGTACTTC
CASSQAIGAGEQYF
>-|TRBV7-2|once|TRBJ1-5
TGTGCCAGCAGCTTAGAGCCAGGGAGCAATCAGCCCCAGCATTTT
CASSLEPGSNQPQHF